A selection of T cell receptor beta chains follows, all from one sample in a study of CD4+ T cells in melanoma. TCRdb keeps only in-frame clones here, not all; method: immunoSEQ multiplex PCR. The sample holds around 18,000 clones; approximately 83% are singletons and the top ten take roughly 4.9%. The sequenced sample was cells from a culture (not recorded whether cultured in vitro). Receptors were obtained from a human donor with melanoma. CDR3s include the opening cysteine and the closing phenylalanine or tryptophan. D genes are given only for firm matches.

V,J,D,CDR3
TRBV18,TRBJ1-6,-,CASSPDSYNSPLHF
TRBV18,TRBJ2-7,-,CASSPGQSGEQYF
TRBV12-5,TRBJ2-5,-,CASGLLGTQYF
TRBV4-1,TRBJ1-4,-,CASSPSLTTTNEKLFF
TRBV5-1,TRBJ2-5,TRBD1,CASSWQGDQETQYF
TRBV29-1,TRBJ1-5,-,CSVRQSNQPQHF
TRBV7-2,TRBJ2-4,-,CASSPGSGWNIQYF
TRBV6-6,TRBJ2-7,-,CASSSITGGEQYF
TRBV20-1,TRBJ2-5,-,CSASAGTQYF
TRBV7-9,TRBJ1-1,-,CASSEQGQAFF